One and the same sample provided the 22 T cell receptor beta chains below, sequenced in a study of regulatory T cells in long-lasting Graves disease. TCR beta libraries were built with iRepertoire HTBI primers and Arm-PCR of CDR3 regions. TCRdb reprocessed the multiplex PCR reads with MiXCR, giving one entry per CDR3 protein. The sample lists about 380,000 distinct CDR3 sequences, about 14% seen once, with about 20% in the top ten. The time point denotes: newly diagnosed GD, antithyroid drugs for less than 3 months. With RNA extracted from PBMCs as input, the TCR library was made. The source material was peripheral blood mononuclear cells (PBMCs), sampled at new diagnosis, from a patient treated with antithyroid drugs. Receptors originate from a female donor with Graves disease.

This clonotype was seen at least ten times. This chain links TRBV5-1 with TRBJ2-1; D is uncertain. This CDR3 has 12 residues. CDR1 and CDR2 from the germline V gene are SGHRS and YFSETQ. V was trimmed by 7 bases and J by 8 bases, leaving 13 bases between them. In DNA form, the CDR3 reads TGCGCCAGCCGTCTAAGATCCGATGAGCAGTTCTTC. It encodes CASRLRSDEQFF.

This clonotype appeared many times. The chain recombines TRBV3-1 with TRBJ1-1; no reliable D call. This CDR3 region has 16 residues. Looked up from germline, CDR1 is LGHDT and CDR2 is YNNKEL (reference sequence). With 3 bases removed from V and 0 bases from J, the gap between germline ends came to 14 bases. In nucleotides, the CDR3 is TGTGCCAGCAGCCAGACCAGATTTAACTTGAACACTGAAGCTTTCTTT. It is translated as CASSQTRFNLNTEAFF.

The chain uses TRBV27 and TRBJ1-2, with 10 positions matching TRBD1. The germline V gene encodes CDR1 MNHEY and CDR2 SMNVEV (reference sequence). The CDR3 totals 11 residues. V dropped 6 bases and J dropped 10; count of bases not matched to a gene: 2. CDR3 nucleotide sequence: TGTGCCAGCAGGGGACAGGGGACCTACACCTTC. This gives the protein CASRGQGTYTF.

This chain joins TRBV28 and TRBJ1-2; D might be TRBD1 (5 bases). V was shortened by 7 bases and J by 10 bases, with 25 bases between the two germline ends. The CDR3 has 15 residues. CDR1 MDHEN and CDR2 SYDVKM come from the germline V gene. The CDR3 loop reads CASNPKSGGSIFYTF. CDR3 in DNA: TGTGCCAGCAATCCGAAGAGTGGGGGATCTATTTTCTACACCTTC.

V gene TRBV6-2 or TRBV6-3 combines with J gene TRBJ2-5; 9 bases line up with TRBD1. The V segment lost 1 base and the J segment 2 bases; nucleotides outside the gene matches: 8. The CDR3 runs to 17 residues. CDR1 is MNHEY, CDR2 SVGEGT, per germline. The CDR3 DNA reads TGTGCCAGCAGTTACTACCCCCCGACAGGGGGGCAAGAGACCCAGTACTTC. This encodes CASSYYPPTGGQETQYF.

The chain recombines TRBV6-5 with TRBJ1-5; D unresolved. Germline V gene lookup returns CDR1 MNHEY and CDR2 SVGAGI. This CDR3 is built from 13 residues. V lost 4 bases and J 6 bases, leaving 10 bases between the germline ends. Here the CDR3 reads CASSFSPSQPQHF. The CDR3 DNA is TGTGCCAGCAGTTTTTCTCCCAGTCAGCCCCAGCATTTT.

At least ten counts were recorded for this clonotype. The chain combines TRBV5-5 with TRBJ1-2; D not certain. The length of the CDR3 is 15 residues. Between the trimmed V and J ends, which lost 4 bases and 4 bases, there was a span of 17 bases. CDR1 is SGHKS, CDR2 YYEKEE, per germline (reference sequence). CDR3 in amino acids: CASSPRPRPTYGYTF. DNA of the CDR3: TGTGCCAGCAGCCCACGGCCCAGACCAACCTATGGCTACACCTTC. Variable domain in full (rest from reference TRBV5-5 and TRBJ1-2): DAGVTQSPTHLIKTRGQQVTLRCSPISGHKSVSWYQQVLGQGPQFIFQYYEKEERGRGNFPDRFSARQFPNYSSELNVNALLLGDSALYLCASSPRPRPTYGYTFGSGTRLTVV.

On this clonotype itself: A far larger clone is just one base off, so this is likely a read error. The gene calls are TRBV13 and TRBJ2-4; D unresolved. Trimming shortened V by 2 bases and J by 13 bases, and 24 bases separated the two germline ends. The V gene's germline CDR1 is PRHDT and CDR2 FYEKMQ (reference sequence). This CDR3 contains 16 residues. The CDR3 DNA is TGTGCCAGCAGCTTAACACCGGGCACAGCAAACAATGAGCAGTACTTC. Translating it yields CASSLTPGTANNEQYF.

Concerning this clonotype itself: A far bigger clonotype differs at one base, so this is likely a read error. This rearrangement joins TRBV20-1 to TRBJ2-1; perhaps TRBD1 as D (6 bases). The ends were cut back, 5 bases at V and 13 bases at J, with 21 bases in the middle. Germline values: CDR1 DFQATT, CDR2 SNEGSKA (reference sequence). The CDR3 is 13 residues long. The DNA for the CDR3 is TGCAGTGCTTTACGACAGGAAGAAGAGACCCAGTTCTTC. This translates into CSALRQEEETQFF.

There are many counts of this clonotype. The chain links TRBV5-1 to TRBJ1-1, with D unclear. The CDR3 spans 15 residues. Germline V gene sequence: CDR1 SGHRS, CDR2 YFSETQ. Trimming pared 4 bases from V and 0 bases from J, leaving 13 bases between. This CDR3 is CASSIDGMVNTEAFF. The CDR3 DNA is TGCGCCAGCAGCATCGACGGGATGGTGAACACTGAAGCTTTCTTT.

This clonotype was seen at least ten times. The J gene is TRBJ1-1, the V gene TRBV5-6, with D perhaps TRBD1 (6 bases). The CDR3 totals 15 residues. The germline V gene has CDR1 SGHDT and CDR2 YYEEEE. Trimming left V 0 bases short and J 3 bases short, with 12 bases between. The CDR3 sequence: CASSLEQGPYTEAFF. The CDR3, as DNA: TGTGCCAGCAGCTTGGAACAGGGCCCCTACACTGAAGCTTTCTTT.

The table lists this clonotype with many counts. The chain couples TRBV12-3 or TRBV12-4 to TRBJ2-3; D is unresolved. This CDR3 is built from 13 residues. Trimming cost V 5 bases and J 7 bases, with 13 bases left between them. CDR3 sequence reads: CASSARPDNTQYF. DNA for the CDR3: TGTGCCAGCAGTGCACGGCCAGATAATACGCAGTATTTT.

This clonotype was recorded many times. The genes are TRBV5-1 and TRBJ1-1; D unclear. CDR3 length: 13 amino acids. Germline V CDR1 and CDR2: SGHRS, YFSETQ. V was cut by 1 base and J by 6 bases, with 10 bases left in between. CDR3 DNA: TGCGCCAGCAGCTTGTCGACGGTGGCTGAAGCTTTCTTT. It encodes CASSLSTVAEAFF.

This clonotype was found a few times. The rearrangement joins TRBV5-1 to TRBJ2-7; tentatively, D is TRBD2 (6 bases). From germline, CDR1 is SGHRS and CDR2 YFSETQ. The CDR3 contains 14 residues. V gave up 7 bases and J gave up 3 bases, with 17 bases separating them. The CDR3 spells CASGQRESRYEQYF. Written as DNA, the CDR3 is TGCGCCAGCGGCCAACGGGAGTCTCGCTACGAGCAGTACTTC.

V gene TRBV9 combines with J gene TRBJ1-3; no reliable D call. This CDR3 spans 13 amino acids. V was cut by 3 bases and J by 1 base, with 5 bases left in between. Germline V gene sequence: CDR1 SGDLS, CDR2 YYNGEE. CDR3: CASSAISGNTIYF. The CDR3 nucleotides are TGTGCCAGCAGCGCAATATCTGGAAACACCATATATTTT.

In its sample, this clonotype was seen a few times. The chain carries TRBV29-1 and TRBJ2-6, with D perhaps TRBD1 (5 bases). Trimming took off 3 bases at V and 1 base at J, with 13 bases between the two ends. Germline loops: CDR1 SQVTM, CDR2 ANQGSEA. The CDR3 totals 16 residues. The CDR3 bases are TGCAGCGTTGAGGTCAGGGCGAGATCTGGGGCCAACGTCCTGACTTTC. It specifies CSVEVRARSGANVLTF.

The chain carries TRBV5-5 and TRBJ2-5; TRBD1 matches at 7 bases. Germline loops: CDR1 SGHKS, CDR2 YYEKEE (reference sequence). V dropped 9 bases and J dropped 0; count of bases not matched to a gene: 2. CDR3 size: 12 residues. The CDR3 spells CATDRDQETQYF. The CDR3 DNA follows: TGTGCCACCGACAGGGACCAAGAGACCCAGTACTTC.

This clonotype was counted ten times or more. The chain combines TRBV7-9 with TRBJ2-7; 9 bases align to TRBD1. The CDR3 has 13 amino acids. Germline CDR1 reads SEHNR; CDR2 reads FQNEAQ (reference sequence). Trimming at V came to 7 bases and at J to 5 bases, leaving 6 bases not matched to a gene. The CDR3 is CASTSRTGDEQYF. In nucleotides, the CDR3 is TGTGCCAGCACCTCTCGGACAGGGGACGAGCAGTACTTC.

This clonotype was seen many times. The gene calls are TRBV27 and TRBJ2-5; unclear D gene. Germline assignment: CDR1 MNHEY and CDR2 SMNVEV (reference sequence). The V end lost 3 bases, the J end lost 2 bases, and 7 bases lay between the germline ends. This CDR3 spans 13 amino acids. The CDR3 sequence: CASSFGPQETQYF. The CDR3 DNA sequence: TGTGCCAGCAGTTTCGGCCCACAAGAGACCCAGTACTTC.

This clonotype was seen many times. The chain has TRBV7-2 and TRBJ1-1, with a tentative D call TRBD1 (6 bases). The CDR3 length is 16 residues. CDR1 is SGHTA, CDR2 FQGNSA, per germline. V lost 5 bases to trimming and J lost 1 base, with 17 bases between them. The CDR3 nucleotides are TGTGCCAGCAGCACCGTCGCGACAGGAAAGAACACTGAAGCTTTCTTT. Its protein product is CASSTVATGKNTEAFF. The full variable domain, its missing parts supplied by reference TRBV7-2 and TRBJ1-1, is GAGVSQSPSNKVTEKGKDVELRCDPISGHTALYWYRQSLGQGLEFLIYFQGNSAPDKSGLPSDRFSAERTGGSVSTLTIQRTQQEDSAVYLCASSTVATGKNTEAFFGQGTRLTVV.

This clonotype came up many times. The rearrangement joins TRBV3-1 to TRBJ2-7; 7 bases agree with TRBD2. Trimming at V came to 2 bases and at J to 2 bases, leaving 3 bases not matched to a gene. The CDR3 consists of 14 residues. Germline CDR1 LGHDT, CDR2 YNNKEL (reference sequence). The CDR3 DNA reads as TGTGCCAGCAGCCAACCGGGACTACCCTACGAGCAGTACTTC. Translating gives CASSQPGLPYEQYF.

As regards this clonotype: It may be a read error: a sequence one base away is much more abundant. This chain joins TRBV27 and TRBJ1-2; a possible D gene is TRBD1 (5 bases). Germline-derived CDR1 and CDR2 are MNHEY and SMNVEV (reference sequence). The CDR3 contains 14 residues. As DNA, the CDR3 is TGTGCCAGCGCCGACTGGGGCGGTAACTATGGCTACATCTTC. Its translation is CASADWGGNYGYIF.